Below are 29 T cell receptor beta chains sequenced from a single sample in a study of CD8 T cells in ankylosing spondylitis. TCRdb analysed the 5' RACE reads with MiXCR anew, one entry per CDR3 protein. Counted here are about 240,000 distinct CDR3 sequences, roughly 10% occurring once; the ten biggest clones make up around 6.5%. The sequenced sample consisted of blood, either unsorted or a sorted T cell fraction (not recorded which). These receptors all come from a male donor with ankylosing spondylitis or in good health (not recorded which).

This clonotype was counted at least ten times. V gene TRBV3-1 combines with J gene TRBJ1-1; TRBD1 is a possible D gene (6 bases). V lost 8 bases to trimming and J lost 2 bases, with 15 bases between them. This CDR3 spans 14 amino acids. Per the germline V gene, CDR1 is LGHDT and CDR2 is YNNKEL (reference sequence). CDR3 sequence (DNA): TGTGCCAGCTCTCACAGGGCAGGCAACACTGAAGCTTTCTTT. Its translation is CASSHRAGNTEAFF. Combining the CDR3 with reference TRBV3-1 and TRBJ1-1 gives the whole variable domain DTAVSQTPKYLVTQMGNDKSIKCEQNLGHDTMYWYKQDSKKFLKIMFSYNNKELIINETVPNRFSPKSPDKAHLNLHINSLELGDSAVYFCASSHRAGNTEAFFGQGTRLTVV.

This clonotype showed up many times. This sequence joins TRBV9 and TRBJ2-5; D is unclear. Germline V gene lookup returns CDR1 SGDLS and CDR2 YYNGEE. CDR3 length equals 12 residues. Trimming left V 2 bases short and J 2 bases short, with 4 bases between. The CDR3 loop is CASSVGQETQYF. The CDR3 nucleotides are TGTGCCAGCAGCGTTGGGCAAGAGACCCAGTACTTC.

This clonotype has just a few counts. The rearrangement links TRBV25-1 to TRBJ2-1; no clear D gene. CDR1 and CDR2 (germline): MGHDK, SYGVNS. The CDR3 loop spans 13 amino acids. Trimming pared 3 bases from V and 3 bases from J, leaving 6 bases between. This CDR3 is CASSDRDYNEQFF. CDR3 DNA sequence: TGTGCCAGCAGTGATCGCGACTACAATGAGCAGTTCTTC.

The rearrangement joins TRBV9 to TRBJ2-2, with TRBD2 identical over 14 bases. This CDR3 contains 16 residues. Germline loops: CDR1 SGDLS, CDR2 YYNGEE. Trimming removed 2 bases from V and 6 bases from J; junction bases left unmatched: 3. In DNA form, the CDR3 reads TGTGCCAGCAGCGTGACTAGCGGGGGGGCGTCCGGGGAGCTGTTTTTT. This translates into CASSVTSGGASGELFF.

This clonotype has at least ten counts. V and J are TRBV12-3 or TRBV12-4 and TRBJ2-3; 9 bases agree with TRBD2. The junction had 4 bases not matched to a gene; V was cut back by 5 bases and J by 4 bases. This CDR3 comprises 14 residues. CDR3 DNA sequence: TGTGCCAGCAGTAGCGGGAGGAGTGCAGATACGCAGTATTTT. It translates to CASSSGRSADTQYF.

This clonotype has a count of ten or more. This chain links TRBV10-3 with TRBJ1-4; 7 positions agree with TRBD1. Germline V gene sequence: CDR1 ENHRY, CDR2 SYGVKD. This CDR3 has 16 residues. V shed 6 bases and J 0 bases; nucleotides not matched to a gene: 7. The CDR3 bases are TGTGCCATCAGCAAGACAGGGCCCGCAACTAATGAAAAACTGTTTTTT. Protein: CAISKTGPATNEKLFF.

This clonotype was recorded at least ten times. The chain uses TRBV10-3 and TRBJ2-3; D is undetermined. The CDR3 covers 11 residues. The V gene lost 4 bases and the J gene lost 4 bases, with 3 bases spanning the gap. The germline gives CDR1 ENHRY, CDR2 SYGVKD. CDR3 bases: TGTGCCATCAGTGGGGCAGATACGCAGTATTTT. Encoded protein: CAISGADTQYF.

A few counts support this clonotype. The CDR3 DNA sequence: TGCAGCGCTCGGGATGTTAATGAAAAACTGTTTTTT. Residues: CSARDVNEKLFF. The chain combines TRBV29-1 with TRBJ1-4; D unresolved. Per germline, CDR1 SQVTM and CDR2 ANQGSEA. The CDR3 consists of 12 residues. Trimming left V 7 bases short and J 4 bases short, with 10 bases between.

Many counts were recorded for this clonotype. The rearrangement uses TRBV29-1 and TRBJ2-2; 9 bases match TRBD1. CDR1 SQVTM and CDR2 ANQGSEA come from the germline V gene. There are 17 residues in the CDR3. The ends lost 7 bases at V and 5 bases at J; junction bases unmatched: 17. The CDR3 DNA follows: TGCAGCGCTACAGGGGGCGCAGGGTTAGGAACAACCGGGGAGCTGTTTTTT. Amino acids: CSATGGAGLGTTGELFF.

This clonotype has just one count. Relative to the germline gene, one junction end is altered; a read error may explain this. This sequence joins TRBV7-6 and TRBJ2-3; 7 bases align to TRBD2. This CDR3 spans 14 amino acids. Germline assignment: CDR1 SGHVS and CDR2 FNYEAQ. For the CDR3, the DNA is TGTGCCAGCACTACGGGCGGGAGCACAGGTACGCAGTATTTT. As protein: CASTTGGSTGTQYF.

The V call is TRBV20-1, the J call TRBJ2-3, with 8 bases aligning to TRBD2. The CDR3 extends over 15 amino acids. CDR1 and CDR2 (germline): DFQATT, SNEGSKA (reference sequence). V gave up 3 bases and J gave up 4 bases; unmatched junction bases: 9. CDR3 in DNA: TGCAGTGCTAGGGGGGCGGGGGGTTCTTCAGATACGCAGTATTTT. The encoded protein is CSARGAGGSSDTQYF.

This clonotype was picked up many times. The V gene is TRBV12-5, the J gene TRBJ2-7, with D unclear. Deletions cut 5 bases from V and 3 bases from J, with 11 bases between. There are 13 residues in the CDR3. CDR1 and CDR2 (germline): LGHNT, FRNRAP. The CDR3: CASGDTGVYEQYF. CDR3 sequence (DNA): TGTGCTAGTGGTGACACTGGGGTCTACGAGCAGTACTTC.

The rearrangement links TRBV11-3 to TRBJ2-1; possible D gene TRBD2, 7 bases. The CDR3 covers 17 residues. With 1 base removed from V and 6 bases from J, the gap between germline ends came to 19 bases. The germline CDR1 and CDR2 sequences are SGHNT and YENEEA. For the CDR3, the DNA is TGTGCCAGCAGCTTAGGGGGGGGAACAGGGCGACGCAATGAGCAGTTCTTC. Translated: CASSLGGGTGRRNEQFF.

This clonotype was seen only a few times. V is TRBV11-2 and J is TRBJ1-2; D may be TRBD1 (5 bases). CDR3 length: 15 residues. Germline values: CDR1 SGHAT, CDR2 FQNNGV. The germline V and J ends were trimmed by 3 bases and 4 bases, with 15 bases remaining between them. Here the CDR3 reads CASSFEHRSGYGYTF. CDR3 nucleotides: TGTGCCAGCAGCTTCGAACACAGGTCTGGCTATGGCTACACCTTC. The variable domain in full, completed from reference TRBV11-2 and TRBJ1-2, reads EAGVAQSPRYKIIEKRQSVAFWCNPISGHATLYWYQQILGQGPKLLIQFQNNGVVDDSQLPKDRFSAERLKGVDSTLKIQPAKLEDSAVYLCASSFEHRSGYGYTFGSGTRLTVV.

The sample holds many counts of this clonotype. This rearrangement joins TRBV29-1 to TRBJ1-1; D gene ambiguous. Germline V gives CDR1 SQVTM, CDR2 ANQGSEA. V lost 7 bases and J lost 7, with 10 bases in between. The CDR3 extends over 10 amino acids. The DNA of the CDR3 is TGCAGCGACAGTCGTATTGAAGCTTTCTTT. This translates into CSDSRIEAFF.

This clonotype has ten or more counts. This chain links TRBV6-5 with TRBJ1-2, with D possibly being TRBD1 (5 bases). V was cut by 0 bases and J by 8 bases, with 13 bases left in between. In germline, CDR1 is MNHEY, CDR2 SVGAGI. The CDR3 sequence is 14 residues long. As DNA, the CDR3 is TGTGCCAGCAGTTACTCGAGGGCAGGGAGCGGCTACACCTTC. This encodes CASSYSRAGSGYTF.

This clonotype was recorded at least ten times. This chain connects TRBV6-4 to TRBJ2-2, with a possible D match to TRBD2 (6 bases). Trimming removed 3 bases at V and 1 base at J, with 12 bases between. Germline V gene data show CDR1 as MRHNA and CDR2 as SNTAGT. The CDR3 is made up of 16 amino acids. For the CDR3, the DNA is TGTGCCAGCAGTGAATTCGGGGGATTGAACACCGGGGAGCTGTTTTTT. It encodes CASSEFGGLNTGELFF.

As concerns this clonotype: A much larger clone sits a single nucleotide away, making a read error possible. The rearrangement joins TRBV12-3 or TRBV12-4 to TRBJ2-1; D is ambiguous. This CDR3 is 12 amino acids long. Trimming took off 0 bases at V and 11 bases at J, with 8 bases between the two ends. CDR3 in amino acids: CASSLAFGKQFF. As DNA, the CDR3 is TGTGCCAGCAGTTTAGCTTTCGGTAAGCAGTTCTTC.

This clonotype has ten or more counts. This chain connects TRBV5-1 to TRBJ1-1; TRBD1 is a possible D gene (5 bases). Germline assignment: CDR1 SGHRS and CDR2 YFSETQ. V lost 4 bases, J lost 1 base, and 8 bases lay in between. This CDR3 has 13 residues. The CDR3 sequence: CASSDGGNTEAFF. CDR3 in DNA: TGCGCCAGCAGCGACGGGGGGAACACTGAAGCTTTCTTT. Using reference TRBV5-1 and TRBJ1-1 for the parts outside the CDR3, the full variable domain is KAGVTQTPRYLIKTRGQQVTLSCSPISGHRSVSWYQQTPGQGLQFLFEYFSETQRNKGNFPGRFSGRQFSNSRSEMNVSTLELGDSALYLCASSDGGNTEAFFGQGTRLTVV.

The gene calls are TRBV2 and TRBJ2-1; 7 bases line up with TRBD2. The germline CDR1 and CDR2 sequences are SNHLY and FYNNEI. Unmatched junction bases numbered 11, after V lost 4 bases and J lost 8 bases. CDR3 length equals 15 residues. Written as DNA, the CDR3 is TGTGCCAGCAGTGGTTCCGGGAGGACGCAGTATGAGCAGTTCTTC. Translating it yields CASSGSGRTQYEQFF.

The chain employs TRBV6-1 and TRBJ2-2; D is ambiguous. The V end was cut by 3 bases, the J end by 5 bases, with 10 bases between. Germline V gives CDR1 MNHNS, CDR2 SASEGT. The CDR3 is made up of 14 amino acids. In DNA, the CDR3 is TGTGCCAGCAGTGAGGGCCAGATAACCGGGGAGCTGTTTTTT. Protein sequence: CASSEGQITGELFF.

This clonotype has ten or more counts. This chain uses TRBV29-1 with TRBJ2-1; TRBD1 aligns across 7 bases. This CDR3 comprises 14 residues. The germline V gene encodes CDR1 SQVTM and CDR2 ANQGSEA. With 7 bases clipped from V and 6 bases from J, the junction kept 12 bases outside the gene matches. Here the CDR3 reads CSADTGEWGNEQFF. CDR3 bases: TGCAGCGCCGATACAGGGGAGTGGGGCAATGAGCAGTTCTTC.

The rearrangement links TRBV7-9 to TRBJ2-7, with TRBD2 matching 10 bases. The V and J ends lost 6 bases and 3 bases, in that order; junction bases with no gene match: 8. This CDR3 contains 15 residues. Germline CDR1 and CDR2: SEHNR and FQNEAQ (reference sequence). DNA of the CDR3: TGTGCCAGCAGGCGGACTAGCGGAAAGATCTACGAGCAGTACTTC. Its translation is CASRRTSGKIYEQYF.

At least ten counts were recorded for this clonotype. The chain combines TRBV25-1 with TRBJ2-3; either TRBD1 or TRBD2 may supply D (5 bases each). The V gene lost 7 bases and the J gene lost 1 base, with 12 bases spanning the gap. Germline CDR1 MGHDK, CDR2 SYGVNS. CDR3 length: 14 amino acids. CDR3 amino acids: CASTGAFGTDTQYF. The CDR3 nucleotides are TGTGCCAGCACCGGGGCGTTCGGCACAGATACGCAGTATTTT.

Many counts were recorded for this clonotype. The chain joins TRBV15 to TRBJ1-5; D might be TRBD1 (5 bases). There are 14 residues in the CDR3. The V end lost 3 bases, the J end lost 4 bases, and 10 bases lay between the germline ends. Germline V lookup: CDR1 LNHNV, CDR2 YYDKDF (reference sequence). The CDR3: CATSRGENNQPQHF. CDR3 DNA: TGTGCCACCAGCAGGGGGGAGAATAATCAGCCCCAGCATTTT.

The sample holds many counts of this clonotype. The rearrangement links TRBV5-1 to TRBJ2-7, with D perhaps matching TRBD1 or TRBD2 (5 bases each). Germline CDR1 reads SGHRS; CDR2 reads YFSETQ. The ends were cut back, 1 base at V and 2 bases at J, with 13 bases in the middle. The CDR3 is 15 residues long. The CDR3 DNA follows: TGCGCCAGCAGCTTGTCCGGGACGGCACCCTACGAGCAGTACTTC. Protein product: CASSLSGTAPYEQYF. The full variable domain, rest sourced from reference TRBV5-1 and TRBJ2-7, is KAGVTQTPRYLIKTRGQQVTLSCSPISGHRSVSWYQQTPGQGLQFLFEYFSETQRNKGNFPGRFSGRQFSNSRSEMNVSTLELGDSALYLCASSLSGTAPYEQYFGPGTRLTVT.

This clonotype occurred many times. The CDR3, as DNA: TGCAGTGCTAGACCACCCGGGACTAGCGGGAGTAGGGATACGCAGTATTTT. Translation gives CSARPPGTSGSRDTQYF. J is TRBJ2-3 and V is TRBV20-1, with TRBD2 identical over 14 bases. Germline loops: CDR1 DFQATT, CDR2 SNEGSKA (reference sequence). This CDR3 contains 17 residues. The ends lost 2 bases at V and 6 bases at J; junction bases unmatched: 10.

This chain links TRBV20-1 with TRBJ2-2; TRBD2 might be the D (5 bases). CDR3 length: 14 residues. CDR1 and CDR2 (germline): DFQATT, SNEGSKA (reference sequence). V was trimmed by 3 bases and J by 4 bases, leaving 12 bases between them. In nucleotides, the CDR3 is TGCAGTGCTAGCTTCGCCGGGGTCACCGGGGAGCTGTTTTTT. This gives the protein CSASFAGVTGELFF.

Many counts were recorded for this clonotype. The chain joins TRBV6-6 to TRBJ1-2, with D possibly being TRBD1 (5 bases). V was shortened by 6 bases and J by 7 bases, with 15 bases between the two germline ends. The length of the CDR3 is 13 residues. In germline, CDR1 is MNHNY, CDR2 SVGAGI (reference sequence). This chain's CDR3 is CASSPVQGAGYTF. DNA for the CDR3: TGTGCCAGCAGCCCGGTTCAGGGAGCTGGCTACACCTTC.